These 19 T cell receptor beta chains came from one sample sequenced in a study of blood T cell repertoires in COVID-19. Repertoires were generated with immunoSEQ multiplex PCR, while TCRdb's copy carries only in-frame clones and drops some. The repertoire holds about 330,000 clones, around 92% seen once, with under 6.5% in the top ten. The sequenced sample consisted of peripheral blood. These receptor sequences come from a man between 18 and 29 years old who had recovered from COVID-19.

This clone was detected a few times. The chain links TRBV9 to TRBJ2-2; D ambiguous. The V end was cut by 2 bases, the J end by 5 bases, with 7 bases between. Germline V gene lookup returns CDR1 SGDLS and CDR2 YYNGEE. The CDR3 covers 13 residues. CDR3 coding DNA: TGTGCCAGCAGCGTGTATTCGACCGGGGAGCTGTTTTTT. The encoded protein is CASSVYSTGELFF.

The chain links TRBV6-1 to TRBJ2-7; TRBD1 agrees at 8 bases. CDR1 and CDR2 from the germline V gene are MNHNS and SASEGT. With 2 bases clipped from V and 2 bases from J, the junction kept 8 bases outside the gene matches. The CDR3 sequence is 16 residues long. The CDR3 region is CASSERADRVPYEQYF. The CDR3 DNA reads TGTGCCAGCAGTGAAAGGGCGGACAGGGTCCCCTACGAGCAGTACTTC.

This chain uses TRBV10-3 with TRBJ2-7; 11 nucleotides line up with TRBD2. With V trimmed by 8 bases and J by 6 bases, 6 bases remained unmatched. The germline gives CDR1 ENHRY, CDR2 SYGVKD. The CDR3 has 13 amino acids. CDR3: CAILETSGTEQYF. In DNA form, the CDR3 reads TGTGCCATCCTCGAGACTAGCGGGACCGAGCAGTACTTC.

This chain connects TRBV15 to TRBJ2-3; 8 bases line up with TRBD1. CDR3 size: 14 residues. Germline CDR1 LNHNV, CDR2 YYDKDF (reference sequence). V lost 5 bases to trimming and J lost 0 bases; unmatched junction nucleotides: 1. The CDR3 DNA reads TGTGCCACCAGCCGACAGGGGAGCACAGATACGCAGTATTTT. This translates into CATSRQGSTDTQYF.

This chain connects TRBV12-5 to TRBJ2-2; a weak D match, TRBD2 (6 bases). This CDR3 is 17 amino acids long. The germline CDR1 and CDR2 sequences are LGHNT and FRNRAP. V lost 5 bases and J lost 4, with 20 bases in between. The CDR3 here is CASGKEEEARGTGELFF. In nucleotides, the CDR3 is TGTGCTAGTGGTAAGGAGGAGGAGGCGCGGGGCACCGGGGAGCTGTTTTTT.

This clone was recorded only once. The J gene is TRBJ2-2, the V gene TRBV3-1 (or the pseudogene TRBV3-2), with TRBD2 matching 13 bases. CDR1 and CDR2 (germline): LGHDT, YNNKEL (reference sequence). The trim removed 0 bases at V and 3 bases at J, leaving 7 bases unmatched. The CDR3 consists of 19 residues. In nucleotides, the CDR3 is TGTGCCAGCAGCCAAGATGCAGGACTAGCGGGGGCCTACACCGGGGAGCTGTTTTTT. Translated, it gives CASSQDAGLAGAYTGELFF.

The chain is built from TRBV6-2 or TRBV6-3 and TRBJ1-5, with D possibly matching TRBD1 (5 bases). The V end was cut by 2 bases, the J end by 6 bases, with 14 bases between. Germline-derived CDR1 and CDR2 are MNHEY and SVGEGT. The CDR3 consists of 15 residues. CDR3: CASSYAGLSSQPQHF. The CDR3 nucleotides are TGTGCCAGCAGTTACGCAGGGCTGTCTAGTCAGCCCCAGCATTTT.

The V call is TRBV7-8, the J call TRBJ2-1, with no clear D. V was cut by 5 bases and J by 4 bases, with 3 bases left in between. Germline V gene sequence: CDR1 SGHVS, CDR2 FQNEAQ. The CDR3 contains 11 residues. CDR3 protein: CASSPYNEQFF. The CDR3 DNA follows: TGTGCCAGCAGCCCGTACAATGAGCAGTTCTTC.

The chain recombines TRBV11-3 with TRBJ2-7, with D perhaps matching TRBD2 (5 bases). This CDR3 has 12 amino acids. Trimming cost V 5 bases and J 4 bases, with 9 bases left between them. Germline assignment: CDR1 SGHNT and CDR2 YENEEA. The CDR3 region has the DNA TGTGCCAGCAGCCCCGGCGGGTACGAGCAGTACTTC. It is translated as CASSPGGYEQYF.

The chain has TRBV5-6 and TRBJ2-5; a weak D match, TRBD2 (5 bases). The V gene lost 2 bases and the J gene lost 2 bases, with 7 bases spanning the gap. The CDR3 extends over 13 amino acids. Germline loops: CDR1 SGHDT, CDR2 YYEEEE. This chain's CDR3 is CASSFGLQETQYF. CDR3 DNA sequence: TGTGCCAGCAGCTTCGGACTTCAAGAGACCCAGTACTTC.

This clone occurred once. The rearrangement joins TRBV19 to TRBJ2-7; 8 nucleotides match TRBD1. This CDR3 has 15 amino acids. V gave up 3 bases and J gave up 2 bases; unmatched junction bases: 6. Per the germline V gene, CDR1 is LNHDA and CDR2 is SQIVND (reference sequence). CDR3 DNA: TGTGCCAGTAGTATCAGGGGGACAGGCCCCTACGAGCAGTACTTC. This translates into CASSIRGTGPYEQYF. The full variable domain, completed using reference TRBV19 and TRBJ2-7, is DGGITQSPKYLFRKEGQNVTLSCEQNLNHDAMYWYRQDPGQGLRLIYYSQIVNDFQKGDIAEGYSVSREKKESFPLTVTSAQKNPTAFYLCASSIRGTGPYEQYFGPGTRLTVT.

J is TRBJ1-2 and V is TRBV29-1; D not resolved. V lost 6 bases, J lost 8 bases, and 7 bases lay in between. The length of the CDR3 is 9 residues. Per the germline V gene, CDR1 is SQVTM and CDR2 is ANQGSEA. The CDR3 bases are TGCAGCGTGGAGGCGGGCTACACCTTC. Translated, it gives CSVEAGYTF.

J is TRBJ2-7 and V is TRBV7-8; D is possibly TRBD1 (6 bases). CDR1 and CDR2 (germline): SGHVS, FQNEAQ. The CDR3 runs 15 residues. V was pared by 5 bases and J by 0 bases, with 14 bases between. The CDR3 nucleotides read TGTGCCAGCAGCCCTCCCCGGGACACCTCCTACGAGCAGTACTTC. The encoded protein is CASSPPRDTSYEQYF.

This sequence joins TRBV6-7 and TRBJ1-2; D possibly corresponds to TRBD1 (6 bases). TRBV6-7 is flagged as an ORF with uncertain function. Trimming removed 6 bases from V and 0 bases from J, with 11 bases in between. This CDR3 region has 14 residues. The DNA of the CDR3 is TGTGCCAGCAGGAACAGGGATACTAACTATGGCTACACCTTC. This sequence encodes CASRNRDTNYGYTF.

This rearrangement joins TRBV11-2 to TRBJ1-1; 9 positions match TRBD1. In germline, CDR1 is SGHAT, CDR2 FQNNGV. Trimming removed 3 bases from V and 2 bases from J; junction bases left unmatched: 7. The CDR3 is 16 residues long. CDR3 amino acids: CASSFFLTGGNTEAFF. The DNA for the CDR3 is TGTGCCAGCAGCTTCTTCCTTACAGGGGGCAACACTGAAGCTTTCTTT. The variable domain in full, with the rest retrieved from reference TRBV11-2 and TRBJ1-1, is EAGVAQSPRYKIIEKRQSVAFWCNPISGHATLYWYQQILGQGPKLLIQFQNNGVVDDSQLPKDRFSAERLKGVDSTLKIQPAKLEDSAVYLCASSFFLTGGNTEAFFGQGTRLTVV.

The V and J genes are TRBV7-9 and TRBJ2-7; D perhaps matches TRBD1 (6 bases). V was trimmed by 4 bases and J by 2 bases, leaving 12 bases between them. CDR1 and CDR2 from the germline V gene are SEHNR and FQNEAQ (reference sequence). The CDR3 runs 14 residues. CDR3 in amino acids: CASSSRGHPYEQYF. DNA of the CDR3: TGTGCCAGCAGCTCCAGGGGTCACCCCTACGAGCAGTACTTC.

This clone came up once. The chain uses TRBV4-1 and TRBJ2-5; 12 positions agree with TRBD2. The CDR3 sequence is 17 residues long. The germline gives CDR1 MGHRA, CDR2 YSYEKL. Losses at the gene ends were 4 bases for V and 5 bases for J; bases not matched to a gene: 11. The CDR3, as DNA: TGCGCCAGCAGCCGGGGGACTAGCGGGTACGGCCGGGAGACCCAGTACTTC. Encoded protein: CASSRGTSGYGRETQYF.

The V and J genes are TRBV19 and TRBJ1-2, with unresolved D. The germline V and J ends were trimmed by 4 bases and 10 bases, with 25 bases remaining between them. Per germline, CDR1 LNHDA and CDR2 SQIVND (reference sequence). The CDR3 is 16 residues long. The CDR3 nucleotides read TGTGCCAGTAGTACCACCGCTAGATCCCTCCGGGGTTACTACACCTTC. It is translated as CASSTTARSLRGYYTF.

Here the CDR3 reads CASSLETDTEAFF. Written as DNA, the CDR3 is TGTGCCAGCAGCTTGGAGACAGACACTGAAGCTTTCTTT. The rearrangement links TRBV5-4 to TRBJ1-1; D might be TRBD1 (5 bases). V was pared by 0 bases and J by 3 bases, with 6 bases between. Germline V CDR1 and CDR2: SGHNT, YYREEE (reference sequence). This CDR3 region has 13 residues.